This T cell receptor (beta chain) was profiled in a study of control samples from healthy donors and cancer patients. The repertoire was sequenced with immunoSEQ multiplex PCR; TCRdb's copy has only in-frame clones and lacks some. This table holds 150,000 to 200,000 clones, around 88% found once. Looked up from germline, CDR1 is SGDLS and CDR2 is YYNGEE. The ends lost 3 bases at V and 16 bases at J; junction bases unmatched: 10. The CDR3 has 12 residues. Sequenced sample: blood. The chain employs TRBV9 and TRBJ2-1; the match to TRBD1 covers 7 bases. This receptor was obtained from a man aged 18 to 29 in good health. The CDR3 sequence: CASSGTGTGIFF. The DNA for the CDR3 is TGTGCCAGCAGCGGGACAGGTACAGGCATTTTCTTC.